Sequencing of this T cell receptor beta chain was carried out in a study of metastatic and nonmetastatic thyroid tumors. Overall study: Repertoires were compared across blood and tumor or nodule tissue from malignant and benign thyroid patients.

General study findings and limits: Malignant thyroid tumors reportedly exceeded benign nodules significantly in TCR beta diversity, with the difference appearing in blood and tumor.

In the authors' workflow: Researchers built a distant-metastasis classifier for papillary thyroid cancer that drew on CDR3 differences across clinicopathological groups. TCRdb redid the clone calls on the PCR reads using MiXCR. Clone size and V and J calls follow TCRdb, not the original study. Among about 31,000 clones listed, about 21% were seen once. This clone was recorded many times. Its antigen is undetermined. V was cut by 2 bases and J by 5 bases, with 7 bases left in between. The CDR3 consists of 12 residues. Germline V gives CDR1 SGHDN, CDR2 FVKESK. Ahead of thyroid surgery, no patient had received treatment of any kind.

The chain has TRBV14 and TRBJ2-7; the D is unclear. The source material was blood. The receptor was isolated from a female donor with papillary thyroid cancer or a benign thyroid nodule (not recorded which). Some clones in this sample may be carry-over from other donors' samples. The CDR3, as DNA: TGTGCCAGCAGCCAAACTTACCACGAGCAGTACTTC. Translating gives CASSQTYHEQYF.